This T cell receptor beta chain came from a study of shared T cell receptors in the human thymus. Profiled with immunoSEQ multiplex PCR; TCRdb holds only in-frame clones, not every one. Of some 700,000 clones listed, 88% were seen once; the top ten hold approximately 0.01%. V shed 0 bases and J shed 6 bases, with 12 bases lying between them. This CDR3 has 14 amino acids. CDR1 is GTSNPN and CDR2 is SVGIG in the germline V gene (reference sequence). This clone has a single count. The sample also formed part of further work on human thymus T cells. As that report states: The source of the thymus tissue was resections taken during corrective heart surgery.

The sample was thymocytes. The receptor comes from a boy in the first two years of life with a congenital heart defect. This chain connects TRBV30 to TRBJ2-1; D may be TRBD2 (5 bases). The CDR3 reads CAWSVRVAFNEQFF. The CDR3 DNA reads TGTGCCTGGAGTGTACGGGTAGCGTTCAATGAGCAGTTCTTC. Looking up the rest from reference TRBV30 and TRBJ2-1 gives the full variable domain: SQTIHQWPATLVQPVGSPLSLECTVEGTSNPNLYWYRQAAGRGLQLLFYSVGIGQISSEVPQNLSASRPQDRQFILSSKKLLLSDSGFYLCAWSVRVAFNEQFFGPGTRLTVL.